This entry lists 13 T cell receptor beta chains sequenced from one sample in a study of T cell responses to AZD1222 COVID-19 vaccine. Some clones are missing from TCRdb's copy, which holds only in-frame ones; the method was immunoSEQ multiplex PCR. Of roughly 120,000 clones listed, more than 85% are singletons. This specimen was peripheral blood, taken on day 0 of AZD1222 vaccination. These receptor sequences come from an adult in good health.

The J gene is TRBJ2-1, the V gene TRBV6-5; 10 nucleotides line up with TRBD2. V shed 6 bases and J 5 bases; nucleotides not matched to a gene: 7. CDR3 length: 15 amino acids. Germline V gene lookup returns CDR1 MNHEY and CDR2 SVGAGI. CDR3 sequence: CASRAGGSGHNEQFF. The CDR3 DNA follows: TGTGCCAGCAGAGCGGGAGGGAGTGGGCACAATGAGCAGTTCTTC.

The rearrangement joins TRBV5-1 to TRBJ2-7; D is undetermined. CDR1 and CDR2 (germline): SGHRS, YFSETQ. The length of the CDR3 is 14 residues. Trimming took off 0 bases at V and 4 bases at J, with 11 bases between the two ends. Here the CDR3 DNA reads TGCGCCAGCAGCTTGGGAGACACCTTATACGAGCAGTACTTC. It translates to CASSLGDTLYEQYF.

This chain connects TRBV27 to TRBJ1-5, with D unclear. CDR1 and CDR2 (germline): MNHEY, SMNVEV (reference sequence). The CDR3 covers 18 residues. The V and J ends lost 1 base and 0 bases respectively, with 16 bases between them. The CDR3 coding sequence is TGTGCCAGCAGTTTATATTCCCCGCGTCAGTATAGCAATCAGCCCCAGCATTTT. Its protein is CASSLYSPRQYSNQPQHF.

The chain has TRBV6-2 or TRBV6-3 and TRBJ1-5, with D perhaps matching TRBD1 (5 bases). Trimming removed 6 bases at V and 3 bases at J, with 9 bases between. The CDR3 length is 13 residues. Germline V gene lookup returns CDR1 MNHEY and CDR2 SVGEGT. CDR3 in amino acids: CASSEGYNQPQHF. The CDR3 region has the DNA TGTGCCAGCAGCGAGGGGTACAATCAGCCCCAGCATTTT.

This chain uses TRBV14 with TRBJ2-7; 7 positions agree with TRBD2. Germline V gene data show CDR1 as SGHDN and CDR2 as FVKESK. With V trimmed by 1 base and J by 4 bases, 7 bases remained unmatched. The CDR3 totals 15 residues. The CDR3 loop is CASSQGSGIGYEQYF. For the CDR3, the DNA is TGTGCCAGCAGCCAAGGAAGCGGGATAGGTTACGAGCAGTACTTC.

This chain joins TRBV9 and TRBJ2-1; 9 bases are shared with TRBD2. The CDR3 sequence is 17 residues long. Per the germline V gene, CDR1 is SGDLS and CDR2 is YYNGEE. V lost 0 bases, J lost 5 bases, and 9 bases stayed unmatched. CDR3 sequence (DNA): TGTGCCAGCAGCGTAGAGAATAGCGGGGGAAGTCACAATGAGCAGTTCTTC. Translated, it gives CASSVENSGGSHNEQFF.

This clone has more than one count but fewer than ten. The CDR3 DNA is TGTGCCAGCAGTCGGACTAGCGGGGACTACAATGAGCAGTTCTTC. Its translation: CASSRTSGDYNEQFF. The chain recombines TRBV3-1 (or the pseudogene TRBV3-2) with TRBJ2-1; TRBD2 matches 12 bases. The CDR3 runs to 15 residues. CDR1 and CDR2 from the germline V gene are LGHDT and YNNKEL (reference sequence). J lost 3 bases, V lost 6 bases, and 3 bases had no gene match.

The J gene is TRBJ1-4, the V gene TRBV9, with a weak D call TRBD1 (5 bases). The CDR3 extends over 15 amino acids. CDR1 is SGDLS, CDR2 YYNGEE, per germline. V dropped 0 bases and J dropped 8 bases, with 14 bases sitting between them. The CDR3 reads CASSVDGRKGEKLFF. CDR3 nucleotides: TGTGCCAGCAGCGTAGACGGCAGAAAGGGGGAAAAACTGTTTTTT.

The chain joins TRBV6-5 to TRBJ1-6, with TRBD1 as a possible D gene (6 bases). Trimming shortened V by 7 bases and J by 7 bases, and 11 bases separated the two germline ends. Germline V gives CDR1 MNHEY, CDR2 SVGAGI. The CDR3 loop spans 13 amino acids. The CDR3, as DNA: TGTGCCAGCATCCAGGGGCCCAATTCACCCCTCCACTTT. This encodes CASIQGPNSPLHF.

The chain combines TRBV30 with TRBJ1-1; no reliable D call. There are 13 residues in the CDR3. The germline V gene encodes CDR1 GTSNPN and CDR2 SVGIG (reference sequence). With 2 bases removed from V and 6 bases from J, the gap between germline ends came to 13 bases. The CDR3 coding sequence is TGTGCCTGGAGTCCAAATTCTGGGTCTGAAGCTTTCTTT. Protein sequence: CAWSPNSGSEAFF.

In its sample, this clone was seen once. The rearrangement links TRBV18 to TRBJ1-2; maybe TRBD1 (5 bases). V was clipped by 0 bases and J by 14 bases, with 22 bases between them. The CDR3 length is 15 residues. Germline CDR1 and CDR2: KGHSH and LQKENI. The chain's CDR3 is CASSPPGIGNPGGTF. The DNA of the CDR3 is TGTGCCAGCTCACCACCCGGGATTGGGAACCCTGGGGGAACCTTC.

This clone showed up just once. This sequence joins TRBV27 and TRBJ1-5, with TRBD1 as a possible D gene (5 bases). Trimming shortened V by 8 bases and J by 3 bases, and 20 bases separated the two germline ends. Germline loops: CDR1 MNHEY, CDR2 SMNVEV (reference sequence). CDR3 length: 16 residues. The CDR3 is CASRPTGGGNNQPQHF. The CDR3, as DNA: TGTGCCAGCCGCCCGACGGGCGGGGGTAACAATCAGCCCCAGCATTTT.

This sequence joins TRBV4-1 and TRBJ1-5, with TRBD1 as a possible D gene (6 bases). Between the trimmed V and J ends, which lost 10 bases and 3 bases, there was a span of 13 bases. This CDR3 region has 13 residues. CDR1 and CDR2 (germline): MGHRA, YSYEKL. The CDR3 coding sequence is TGCGCCACCGGCAGGGACATCAATCAGCCCCAGCATTTT. Encoded protein: CATGRDINQPQHF.